Given below is one T cell receptor beta chain in context. Its target is unknown. This specimen belongs to a study of OX40 agonist ivuxolimab in advanced cancers. Across the study: Of mixed ages from about 23 to 90 and averaging roughly 60 years, the group was just under 85% male.

Study-level findings and limits: Fewer expanded clones were found on average in CD4+ than in CD8+ T cells.

Only in-frame clones appear in the TCRdb table, and some are missing; sequencing was by immunoSEQ multiplex PCR. The sample consists of roughly 23,000 clones, about 83% of them appearing once. The CDR3 contains 15 residues. The J segment lost 5 bases and the V segment lost 5 bases, leaving 7 bases of the junction unmatched. In germline, CDR1 is MNHEY, CDR2 SMNVEV (reference sequence). This sequence joins TRBV27 and TRBJ2-5; TRBD2 matches 11 bases. This sequence was found in an adult with an advanced solid tumor such as melanoma, head and neck, liver or kidney cancer. Sequenced here: CD4+ or CD8+ T cells sorted from blood, sampled in a trial of the OX40 agonist ivuxolimab. CDR3 sequence (DNA): TGTGCCAGCAGTGAACTAGCGGGGGCGGATGAGACCCAGTACTTC. Translating it yields CASSELAGADETQYF.